One and the same sample provided the 16 T cell receptor beta chains below, sequenced in a study of T-cell reconstitution after alpha-beta-depleted transplantation in children. Preparation of the TCRbeta library was carried out with unique molecular identifiers. From the PCR reads, TCRdb called clonotypes with MiXCR, one entry per CDR3 protein. The sample has fewer than 550,000 distinct CDR3 sequences; approximately 10% are singletons. The material sequenced was PBMCs, mostly from graft donor cells, taken 180 days after TCRalphabeta/CD19-depleted stem cell transplant. The source is a female patient aged 2-9 years who had a stem cell transplant for aplastic anemia, so the T cells may come from the graft donor.

In its sample, this clonotype was seen a few times. The chain uses TRBV5-6 and TRBJ2-2, with TRBD1 identical over 12 bases. The junction had 2 bases not matched to a gene; V was cut back by 3 bases and J by 5 bases. Germline V CDR1 and CDR2: SGHDT, YYEEEE. CDR3 length: 15 residues. The chain's CDR3 is CASSWDRGHTGELFF. CDR3 coding DNA: TGTGCCAGCAGCTGGGACAGGGGGCATACCGGGGAGCTGTTTTTT.

The chain employs TRBV20-1 and TRBJ2-5, with no clear D. The CDR3 length is 13 residues. Germline assignment: CDR1 DFQATT and CDR2 SNEGSKA (reference sequence). With 0 bases removed from V and 5 bases from J, the gap between germline ends came to 10 bases. CDR3 region: CSARDGLGETQYF. For the CDR3, the DNA is TGCAGTGCTAGAGACGGGCTGGGCGAGACCCAGTACTTC.

The chain joins TRBV28 to TRBJ2-5; maybe TRBD1 (5 bases). Looked up from germline, CDR1 is MDHEN and CDR2 is SYDVKM. Between the trimmed V and J ends, which lost 4 bases and 7 bases, there was a span of 16 bases. The CDR3 length is 14 residues. CDR3 bases: TGTGCCAGCAGTTCTGCAGGACGGACAACGACCCAGTACTTC. The encoded protein is CASSSAGRTTTQYF.

The J gene is TRBJ1-4, the V gene TRBV15; D unclear. Germline-derived CDR1 and CDR2 are LNHNV and YYDKDF (reference sequence). The CDR3 spans 13 residues. Trimming shortened V by 8 bases and J by 8 bases, and 15 bases separated the two germline ends. The CDR3 nucleotides read TGTGCCACCGTGAAACGGGATAGGGAAAAACTGTTTTTT. Protein: CATVKRDREKLFF.

This chain joins TRBV6-2 or TRBV6-3 and TRBJ1-5; D remains ambiguous. Trimming cost V 0 bases and J 6 bases, with 12 bases left between them. Per germline, CDR1 MNHEY and CDR2 SVGEGT. There are 15 residues in the CDR3. CDR3 sequence: CASSYSHIRTQPQHF. CDR3 DNA sequence: TGTGCCAGCAGTTACTCACACATCCGGACTCAGCCCCAGCATTTT.

The V call is TRBV12-3 or TRBV12-4, the J call TRBJ2-7; 7 positions match TRBD1. CDR3 length: 11 amino acids. V was pared by 11 bases and J by 4 bases, with 5 bases of the junction left unmatched. The CDR3 protein is CAPPRGYEQYV. The CDR3 DNA follows: TGTGCCCCCCCCAGGGGGTACGAGCAGTACGTC.

This clonotype occurred a few times. The chain is built from TRBV6-5 and TRBJ1-1; 9 nucleotides agree with TRBD1. With 8 bases clipped from V and 6 bases from J, the junction kept 10 bases outside the gene matches. Germline V lookup: CDR1 MNHEY, CDR2 SVGAGI. The CDR3 loop spans 14 amino acids. CDR3 protein: CASAPQGAYSEAFF. CDR3 bases: TGTGCCAGCGCCCCACAGGGGGCTTACTCTGAAGCTTTCTTT.

This clonotype was seen only a few times. The chain links TRBV30 to TRBJ2-7; 7 bases are a match to TRBD1. The V gene end was trimmed by 3 bases and the J gene end by 1 base; junction bases not matched to a gene: 3. The CDR3 contains 13 residues. CDR1 GTSNPN and CDR2 SVGIG come from the germline V gene (reference sequence). The CDR3 sequence is CAWRRGQSYEQYV. The CDR3 DNA sequence: TGTGCCTGGAGGAGGGGACAGTCCTACGAGCAGTACGTC.

The V gene is TRBV4-2, the J gene TRBJ2-3, with 12 bases that match TRBD2. Germline V gene lookup returns CDR1 LGHNA and CDR2 YNFKEQ. The CDR3 has 17 residues. Losses at the gene ends were 0 bases for V and 5 bases for J; bases not matched to a gene: 6. CDR3 sequence (DNA): TGTGCCAGCAGCCAAGAGACTAGCGGGAGCTTAAGAGATACGCAGTATTTT. Translating it yields CASSQETSGSLRDTQYF.

The chain is built from TRBV20-1 and TRBJ1-3; D remains unclear. This CDR3 has 13 amino acids. Germline CDR1 and CDR2: DFQATT and SNEGSKA (reference sequence). Between the trimmed V and J ends, which lost 6 bases and 0 bases, there was a span of 9 bases. The CDR3: CSATVLSGNTIYF. DNA of the CDR3: TGCAGTGCCACCGTACTCTCTGGAAACACCATATATTTT.

At least ten counts were recorded for this clonotype. This chain joins TRBV20-1 and TRBJ2-1; 7 bases map to TRBD2. Germline V gene data show CDR1 as DFQATT and CDR2 as SNEGSKA (reference sequence). Trimming took 7 bases from V and 5 from J; bases not matched to a gene: 5. The CDR3 is 12 amino acids. The CDR3 reads CSGQRDHNEQFF. The CDR3 DNA follows: TGCAGTGGTCAGCGGGACCACAATGAGCAGTTCTTC.

The V and J genes are TRBV29-1 and TRBJ1-2, with D unclear. Germline V gene sequence: CDR1 SQVTM, CDR2 ANQGSEA. The CDR3 has 12 residues. V lost 3 bases, J lost 4 bases, and 9 bases lay in between. As DNA, the CDR3 is TGCAGCGTTGAGTGGAGTTCCTATGGCTACACCTTC. It codes for CSVEWSSYGYTF.

This clonotype showed up just once. This sequence joins TRBV6-2 or TRBV6-3 and TRBJ2-1, with a weak D call TRBD2 (6 bases). V shed 4 bases and J shed 8 bases, with 30 bases lying between them. The CDR3 runs 19 residues. CDR1 and CDR2 (germline): MNHEY, SVGEGT. This CDR3 is CASSSLGLRGIPRGDEQFF. CDR3 in DNA: TGTGCCAGCAGTTCCCTCGGTTTACGCGGGATACCGAGAGGGGATGAGCAGTTCTTC.

This clonotype was counted a few times. The chain carries TRBV5-1 and TRBJ2-7; D may be TRBD2 (7 bases). V lost 0 bases and J lost 5, with 15 bases in between. The CDR3 is made up of 15 amino acids. The V gene's germline CDR1 is SGHRS and CDR2 YFSETQ. CDR3 nucleotides: TGCGCCAGCAGCTTGGAAGGGGGGAGGGCCGACGAGCAGTACGTC. This translates into CASSLEGGRADEQYV.

This clonotype was seen only a few times. The chain uses TRBV7-8 and TRBJ2-7; possibly TRBD2 for D (6 bases). Germline CDR1 and CDR2: SGHVS and FQNEAQ. Between the trimmed V and J ends, which lost 1 base and 3 bases, there was a span of 16 bases. This CDR3 region has 16 residues. CDR3 bases: TGTGCCAGCAGCTTAGGACAGTTTGGGGGGAGCTACGAGCAGTACTTC. It yields the protein CASSLGQFGGSYEQYF.

This clonotype was picked up many times. The rearrangement uses TRBV5-1 and TRBJ2-3; 13 bases agree with TRBD2. CDR3 size: 16 residues. The V gene end was trimmed by 4 bases and the J gene end by 2 bases; junction bases not matched to a gene: 4. In germline, CDR1 is SGHRS, CDR2 YFSETQ. CDR3 protein: CASSAGTSGTTDTQYF. CDR3 nucleotide sequence: TGCGCCAGCAGCGCAGGGACTAGCGGGACCACAGATACGCAGTATTTT.